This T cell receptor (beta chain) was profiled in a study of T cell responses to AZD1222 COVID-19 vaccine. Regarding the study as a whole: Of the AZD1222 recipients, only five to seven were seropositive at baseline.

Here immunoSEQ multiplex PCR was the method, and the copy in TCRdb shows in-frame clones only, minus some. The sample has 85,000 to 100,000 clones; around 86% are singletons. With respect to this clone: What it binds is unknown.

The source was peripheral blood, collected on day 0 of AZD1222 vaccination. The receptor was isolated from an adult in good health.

CDR3 in DNA: TGTGCCATCAGAAGTTGGGAGACAGGGGACGGAAACACCATATATTTT. It is translated as CAIRSWETGDGNTIYF. This chain links TRBV10-3 with TRBJ1-3; 8 positions agree with TRBD1. CDR3 length equals 16 residues. The V segment lost 6 bases and the J segment 4 bases; nucleotides outside the gene matches: 11. Per germline, CDR1 ENHRY and CDR2 SYGVKD.